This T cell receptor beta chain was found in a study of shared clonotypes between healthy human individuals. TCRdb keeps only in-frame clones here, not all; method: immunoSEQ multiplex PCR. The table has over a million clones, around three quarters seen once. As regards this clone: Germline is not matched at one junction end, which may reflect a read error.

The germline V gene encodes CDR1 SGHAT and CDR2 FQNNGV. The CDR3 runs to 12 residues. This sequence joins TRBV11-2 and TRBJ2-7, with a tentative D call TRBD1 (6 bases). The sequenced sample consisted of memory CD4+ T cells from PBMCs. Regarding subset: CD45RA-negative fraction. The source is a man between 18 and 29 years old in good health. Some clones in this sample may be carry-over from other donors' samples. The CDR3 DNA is TGTGCCAGCAGCCAGGGGTCATACGATCAGTACTTC. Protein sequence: CASSQGSYDQYF.